Reported below is one T cell receptor (beta chain). Its target is not known. The PCR used 60 Vbeta and 13 Jbeta primers. TCRdb's copy holds only in-frame clones and misses some; the assay was immunoSEQ multiplex PCR. The sample lists more than 100,000 clones, 75% to 85% occurring once. This CDR3 contains 15 residues. Trimming pared 7 bases from V and 5 bases from J, leaving 15 bases between. CDR1 MNHNS and CDR2 SASEGT come from the germline V gene. The data were obtained in a study of cytomegalovirus exposure and HLA in healthy donors. General study findings and limits: When a later analysis was performed, an Asian-associated ancestry cluster reportedly had fewer N-insertions than the roughly 690-donor mean. Across donors, presence/absence analyses took sequencing depth to be roughly uniform.

This cohort consisted of healthy bone marrow donors. This chain uses TRBV6-1 with TRBJ1-6; no clear D gene. The receptor was derived from a female donor in good health and CMV-seropositive. The sample consisted of PBMCs. Here the CDR3 reads CASTPEALNNSPLHF. The CDR3 nucleotides are TGTGCCAGCACCCCAGAGGCCCTCAATAATTCACCCCTCCACTTT.